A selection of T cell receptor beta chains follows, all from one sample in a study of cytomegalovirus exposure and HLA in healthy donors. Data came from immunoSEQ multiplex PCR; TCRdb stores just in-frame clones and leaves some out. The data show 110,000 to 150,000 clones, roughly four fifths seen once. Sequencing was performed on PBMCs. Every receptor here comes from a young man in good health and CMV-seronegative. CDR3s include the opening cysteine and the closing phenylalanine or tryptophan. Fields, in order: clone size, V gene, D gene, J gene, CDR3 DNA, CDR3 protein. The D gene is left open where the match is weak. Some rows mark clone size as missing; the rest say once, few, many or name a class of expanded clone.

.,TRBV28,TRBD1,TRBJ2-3,TGTGCCAGCAGTTCCCCCACAGGGGGCGGCACAGATACGCAGTATTTT,CASSSPTGGGTDTQYF
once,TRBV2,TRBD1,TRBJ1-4,TGTGCCAGCACGGGACAGCTTCCAACTAATGAAAAACTGTTTTTT,CASTGQLPTNEKLFF
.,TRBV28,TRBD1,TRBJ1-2,TGTGCCAGCAGTGCGGGACAGGGCTATGGCTACACCTTC,CASSAGQGYGYTF
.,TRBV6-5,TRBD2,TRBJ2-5,TGTGCCAGCAGTTCTAGCGGAAGAGAGACCCAGTACTTC,CASSSSGRETQYF
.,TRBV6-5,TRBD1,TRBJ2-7,TGTGCCAGCAGTTATAAGGGACAGGGCTACGAGCAGTACTTC,CASSYKGQGYEQYF
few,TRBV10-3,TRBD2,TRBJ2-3,TGTGCCATCAGTGACCCGGGGAGGGCAGATACGCAGTATTTT,CAISDPGRADTQYF
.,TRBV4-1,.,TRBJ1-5,TGCGCCAGCAGCCGTTCACAGGGTAACAATCAGCCCCAGCATTTT,CASSRSQGNNQPQHF
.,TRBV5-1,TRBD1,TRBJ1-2,TGCGCCAGCAGCTCCCCGAGTACGGACAGGAGCTATGGCTACACCTTC,CASSSPSTDRSYGYTF
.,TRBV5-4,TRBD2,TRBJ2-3,TGTGCCAGCAGCTTTGGCGGGAGAGGAACAGATACGCAGTATTTT,CASSFGGRGTDTQYF
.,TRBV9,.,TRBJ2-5,TGTGCCAGCAGCTCCCATTATAGGGGAGAGACCCAGTACTTC,CASSSHYRGETQYF
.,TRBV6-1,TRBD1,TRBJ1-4,TGTGCCAGCAGTGATGTGGGGACAGGGGCTGAAAAACTGTTTTTT,CASSDVGTGAEKLFF
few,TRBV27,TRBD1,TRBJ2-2,TGTGCCAGCAGTTTGGGGACAGGGGGGACCGGGGAGCTGTTTTTT,CASSLGTGGTGELFF
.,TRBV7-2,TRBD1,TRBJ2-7,TGTGCCAGCAGCTCCAGACAGGGGTGGGACGAGCAGTACTTC,CASSSRQGWDEQYF
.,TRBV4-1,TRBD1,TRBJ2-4,TGCGCCAGCAGCCCACGACAGGGATTAGCCAAAAACAGTCAGTACTTC,CASSPRQGLAKNSQYF
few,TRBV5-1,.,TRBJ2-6,TGCGCCAGCAGCTTGGCGGACGTCCTGACTTTC,CASSLADVLTF
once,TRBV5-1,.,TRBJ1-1,TGCGCCAGCAGCTCTTATGACCCACAGCTTGAAGCTTTCTTT,CASSSYDPQLEAFF